This T cell receptor beta chain was documented in a study of graft-versus-host responses after intestinal transplantation (dated by TCRdb to about 2021). Study-level background: Recipients received multivisceral, liver-intestinal, or isolated intestinal transplants. Anti-thymocyte globulin induction was given to all recipients, followed by maintenance tacrolimus and steroids for around three years. Graft-versus-host and host-versus-graft alloreactive T cell clones were tracked in the graft, circulation and bone marrow after intestinal transplantation using bulk TCR-beta CDR3 sequencing. Alloreactive clones were identified by sequencing pre-transplant mixed lymphocyte reaction products and comparing them with unstimulated pre-transplant donor and recipient T cells. Of the 20 to 30 intestinal transplant recipients enrolled in the cohort, one of whom was a retransplant, a few patients without pretransplant specimens were excluded. Donor T cell macrochimerism was defined as a peak of at least 4% donor T cells among recipient peripheral blood mononuclear cells. Rather than going through the commercial service, samples from a few later patients were sequenced in-house on an Illumina MiSeq and processed with MiXCR.

Comments on this clone: Its antigen has not been determined. Base qualities are not recorded, but no much larger clone differs from it by a single base.

To isolate intraepithelial and lamina propria lymphocytes from graft specimens, dithiothreitol, EDTA incubations and collagenase D digestion were used. Bulk TCR-beta sequencing was performed on serial intestinal graft biopsy specimens collected as late as 600 days after transplant. Receptor libraries were prepared by the immunoSEQ multiplex PCR assay. For most patients, genomic DNA was subjected to high-throughput TCR-beta CDR3 sequencing by Adaptive Biotechnologies. Per the authors' processing: Adaptive's ImmunoSEQ software was the source of the TCR sequencing data for around 20 patients, while three other patients were processed with MiXCR and VDJtools. CDR3 nucleotide sequences shared between donor and recipient were removed because their origin could not be assigned. To be classed as alloreactive, a clone needed at least 2-fold expansion over unstimulated cells and a minimum CFSE-low frequency of 0.002% (template counts) or 0.001% (read counts). Clones detected in sequenced pre-transplant spleen, lymph node, or MLR CFSE-low populations of the donor or recipient were defined as mappable. Cumulative frequency of alloreactive clones was calculated as a percentage of all sequences weighted by copy number. TCRdb limited this immuneACCESS table to in-frame rearrangements with V and J called. A share of clones is missing; checked studies link under half to unresolved V genes, and the rest is unexplained. The D gene and trimming were derived from the DNA, and the V and J assignments and clone size from that table. Within this sample are 15,000 or so clones, with 74% of them counted one time only. Of the sample, around 3.6% is held by the ten largest clones.

Study-wide conclusions, independent of this receptor: Conclusions were limited by the relatively low number and heterogeneity of intestinal transplant patients. Patients with donor T cell macrochimerism had high GvH to HvG T cell clonal ratios in their allografts. GvH clones were detected in recipient bone marrow, and some of these GvH clones were observed earlier in ileal mucosa or blood, consistent with an intestinal mucosal origin. Early after transplant, peak levels of circulating GvH clones were found to be associated with declines in HvG clones.

The germline V gene (reference sequence) specifies SEHNR as CDR1 and FQNEAQ as CDR2. V and J are trimmed by 1 base and 6 bases, and the gene matches miss 3 bases of the junction. From its cysteine to its phenylalanine, the CDR3 spans 14 amino acids. Only the CDR3 DNA stays, 42 bases, in frame from base 1. This sequence uses TRBV7-9 and TRBJ2-7; 10 junctional bases match TRBD1. Here the sequenced sample was ileum tissue, taken 14 days after transplant. The TCR was taken from a human patient who received an intestinal transplant, so some T cells may come from the graft donor. The DNA sequence is as follows: TGTGCCAGCAGCTTAGGGTGGACAGGGGGCGAGCAGTACTTC. Its coded protein is CASSLGWTGGEQYF.